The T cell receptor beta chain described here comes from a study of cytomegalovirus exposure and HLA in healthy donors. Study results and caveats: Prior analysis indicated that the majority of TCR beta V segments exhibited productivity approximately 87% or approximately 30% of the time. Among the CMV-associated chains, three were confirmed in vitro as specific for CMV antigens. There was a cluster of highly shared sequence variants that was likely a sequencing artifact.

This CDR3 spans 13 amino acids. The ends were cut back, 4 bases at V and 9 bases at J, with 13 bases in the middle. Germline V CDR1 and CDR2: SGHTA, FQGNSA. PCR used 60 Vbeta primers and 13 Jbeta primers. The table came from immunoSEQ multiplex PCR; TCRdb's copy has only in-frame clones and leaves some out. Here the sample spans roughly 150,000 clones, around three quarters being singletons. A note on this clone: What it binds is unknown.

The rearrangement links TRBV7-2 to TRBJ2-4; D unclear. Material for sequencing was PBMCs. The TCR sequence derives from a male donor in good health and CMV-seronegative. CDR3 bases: TGTGCCAGCAGCTCCCTGGGCTCTGGCATTCAGTACTTC. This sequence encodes CASSSLGSGIQYF.